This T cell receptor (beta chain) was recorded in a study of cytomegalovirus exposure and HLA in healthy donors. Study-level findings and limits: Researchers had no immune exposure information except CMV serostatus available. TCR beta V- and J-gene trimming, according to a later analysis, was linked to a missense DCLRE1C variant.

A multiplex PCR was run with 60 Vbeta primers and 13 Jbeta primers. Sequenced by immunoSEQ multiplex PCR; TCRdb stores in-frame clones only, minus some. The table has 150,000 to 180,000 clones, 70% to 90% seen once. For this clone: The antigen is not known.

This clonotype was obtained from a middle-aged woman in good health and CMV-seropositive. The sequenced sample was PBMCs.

In DNA, the CDR3 is TGTGCCAGCAGTTACTCGAGACACACAGATACGCAGTATTTT. Residues: CASSYSRHTDTQYF. The rearrangement uses TRBV6-5 and TRBJ2-3; no clear D. Trimming removed 0 bases from V and 2 bases from J, with 6 bases in between. The CDR3 is made up of 14 amino acids. Germline loops: CDR1 MNHEY, CDR2 SVGAGI.